A selection of T cell receptor beta chains follows, all from one sample in a study of blood T cell repertoires in COVID-19. Some clones are missing from TCRdb's copy, which holds only in-frame ones; the method was immunoSEQ multiplex PCR. The sample shows some 250,000 clones, 70% to 90% of them seen only once. The sequenced material came from PBMCs or T cells enriched from blood (not recorded which). These receptors were collected from a woman between 50 and 59 years old who had recovered from COVID-19. The CDR3 runs from the conserved cysteine through the conserved F or W. A D gene is named only where the DNA matches it firmly. The size of a clone is reported for some rows only, either as once, few or many, or as a class for expanded clones.

cdr3_aa cdr3_nt d_call clone_size j_call v_call
CASRKGIDLDRATNTEAFF TGTGCCAGCAGGAAGGGGATCGACCTGGACAGGGCGACGAACACTGAAGCTTTCTTT . few TRBJ1-1 TRBV21-1
CATSDHRGQEFF TGTGCCACCAGTGATCACAGGGGTCAAGAGTTCTTC TRBD1 . TRBJ2-1 TRBV24-1
CASRRDSNTRQYF TGTGCCAGCAGACGGGACTCCAATACGAGGCAGTACTTC . . TRBJ2-7 TRBV12-3/TRBV12-4
CASSETARNEKLFF TGTGCCAGCAGCGAGACAGCCCGTAATGAAAAACTGTTTTTT . few TRBJ1-4 TRBV7-9
CASSFLVQGAVKYF TGTGCCAGCAGTTTCCTCGTACAGGGGGCGGTGAAGTACTTC TRBD1 . TRBJ2-7 TRBV27
CASSLASTTGEAFF TGTGCCAGCAGCTTAGCCTCCACAACGGGTGAAGCTTTCTTT . . TRBJ1-1 TRBV7-9
CASSQVNSPLHF TGTGCCAGCAGCCAAGTAAATTCACCCCTCCACTTT . . TRBJ1-6 TRBV3-1/TRBV3-2
CASSQGQGSHGYTF TGCGCCAGCAGCCAAGGACAGGGGTCTCATGGCTACACCTTC TRBD1 . TRBJ1-2 TRBV4-1
CASSPAGTGVGQPQHF TGCGCCAGCAGCCCAGCCGGGACAGGGGTGGGGCAGCCCCAGCATTTT TRBD1 . TRBJ1-5 TRBV5-1
CASSLAWNTEAFF TGTGCCAGCAGCTTAGCCTGGAACACTGAAGCTTTCTTT . many TRBJ1-1 TRBV7-6
CASSPRTDSEAFF TGTGCCAGCAGCCCGAGGACAGATTCTGAAGCTTTCTTT . . TRBJ1-1 TRBV11-2
CASSVTRTPSNEQFF TGTGCCAGCAGCGTCACCAGGACTCCTTCCAATGAGCAGTTCTTC . . TRBJ2-1 TRBV9
CASSHMNTEAFF TGTGCCAGCAGTCACATGAACACTGAAGCTTTCTTT . . TRBJ1-1 TRBV6-6
CASSLGLEETQYF TGTGCCAGCAGCTTAGGCCTAGAAGAGACCCAGTACTTC . once TRBJ2-5 TRBV7-9
CASLRGRTDTQYF TGTGCCAGCCTACGGGGGAGAACAGATACGCAGTATTTT . . TRBJ2-3 TRBV2
CASRSGIMNTEAFF TGCGCCAGCAGGTCAGGGATCATGAACACTGAAGCTTTCTTT . . TRBJ1-1 TRBV5-1
CSASGAAPTKQYF TGCAGTGCTAGTGGAGCGGCACCTACGAAGCAGTACTTC . . TRBJ2-7 TRBV20-1
CASSPGQGNNEQFF TGTGCCAGCTCGCCGGGACAGGGGAACAATGAGCAGTTCTTC TRBD1 . TRBJ2-1 TRBV19
CASSLEGRIDQPQHF TGCGCCAGCAGCTTGGAAGGGAGGATCGATCAGCCCCAGCATTTT . . TRBJ1-5 TRBV5-1
CASSFPTSGEQYF TGTGCCAGCAGTTTCCCAACTAGCGGCGAGCAGTACTTC TRBD2 . TRBJ2-7 TRBV28
CASSSGTGLSIAGGKNIQYF TGTGCCAGCAGCTCCGGGACAGGGCTATCTATAGCGGGAGGGAAAAACATTCAGTACTTC TRBD2 many TRBJ2-4 TRBV13
CASSENDGLEKLFF TGTGCCAGCAGTGAAAATGACGGACTTGAAAAACTGTTTTTT . . TRBJ1-4 TRBV6-1
CASSLDRVVSDEQFF TGTGCCAGCAGTTTGGACAGGGTCGTTTCGGATGAGCAGTTCTTC TRBD1 . TRBJ2-1 TRBV2